What follows are 9 T cell receptor beta chains derived from one specimen sequenced in a study of blood T cell repertoires in COVID-19. Only in-frame clones appear in the TCRdb table, and some are missing; sequencing was by immunoSEQ multiplex PCR. The table includes roughly 250,000 clones, roughly nine tenths detected once. Source material: peripheral blood. The receptors come from a man in his 60s who had recovered from COVID-19.

The chain is built from TRBV11-2 and TRBJ1-4, with TRBD1 identical over 7 bases. Germline assignment: CDR1 SGHAT and CDR2 FQNNGV. Unmatched junction bases numbered 8, after V lost 5 bases and J lost 8 bases. The CDR3 runs 14 residues. The CDR3 sequence is CASSRDRVGEKLFF. The CDR3 coding sequence is TGTGCCAGCAGCCGCGACAGGGTGGGGGAAAAACTGTTTTTT.

This chain connects TRBV3-1 (or the pseudogene TRBV3-2) to TRBJ2-7; 9 bases agree with TRBD2. Germline CDR1 is LGHDT and CDR2 is YNNKEL (reference sequence). The CDR3 runs to 16 residues. The trim removed 0 bases at V and 3 bases at J, leaving 6 bases unmatched. The CDR3 protein is CASSQEGGGAGYEQYF. CDR3 DNA sequence: TGTGCCAGCAGCCAAGAAGGCGGGGGGGCGGGCTACGAGCAGTACTTC.

The V call is TRBV12-2, the J call TRBJ2-7; the table names TRBD1, a call not compared with the DNA. TRBV12-2 is labeled a pseudogene. This CDR3 is 14 amino acids long. The CDR3: CASRSTGLCHEQYF. CDR3 DNA sequence: TGTGCAAGTCGCTCGACAGGTCTATGTCACGAGCAGTACTTC.

Of note for this clone: This sample also contains other DNA sequences that code for the same CDR3. The rearrangement uses TRBV19 and TRBJ2-7; TRBD1 aligns across 7 bases. J was trimmed by 4 bases and V by 5 bases; bases with no gene match: 5. This CDR3 is 13 amino acids long. CDR1 and CDR2 from the germline V gene are LNHDA and SQIVND (reference sequence). The CDR3 loop reads CASSPGTAYEQYF. The CDR3 DNA reads as TGTGCCAGTAGTCCCGGGACAGCTTACGAGCAGTACTTC.

The genes are TRBV5-1 and TRBJ1-2; the D is unclear. Germline V gives CDR1 SGHRS, CDR2 YFSETQ. CDR3 length equals 14 residues. The germline V and J ends were trimmed by 0 bases and 5 bases, with 11 bases remaining between them. This chain's CDR3 is CASSLEQAPYGYTF. CDR3 nucleotide sequence: TGCGCCAGCAGCTTGGAGCAGGCTCCATATGGCTACACCTTC.

There are many counts of this clone. CDR3 loop: CASSPGLQAGGYTF. Here the CDR3 DNA reads TGTGCCAGCAGCCCGGGACTCCAGGCGGGTGGCTACACCTTC. This rearrangement joins TRBV4-2 to TRBJ1-2, with D possibly matching TRBD1 (5 bases). There are 14 residues in the CDR3. Trimming stripped 4 bases from V and 7 bases from J, with 16 bases between. The V gene's germline CDR1 is LGHNA and CDR2 YNFKEQ.

The CDR3 region is CASSFGERTDTQYF. For the CDR3, the DNA is TGCGCCAGCAGCTTTGGGGAGCGCACAGATACGCAGTATTTT. This chain joins TRBV5-1 and TRBJ2-3; TRBD2 is a possible D gene (5 bases). Germline V CDR1 and CDR2: SGHRS, YFSETQ. Trimming took off 2 bases at V and 1 base at J, with 8 bases between the two ends. CDR3 size: 14 residues.

V is TRBV4-1 and J is TRBJ2-1; TRBD1 might be the D (6 bases). CDR1 and CDR2 from the germline V gene are MGHRA and YSYEKL. The CDR3 has 14 residues. The V and J ends lost 1 base and 3 bases respectively, with 7 bases between them. As DNA, the CDR3 is TGCGCCAGCAGCCAAGGGGACATCTACAATGAGCAGTTCTTC. Residues: CASSQGDIYNEQFF.

J is TRBJ2-7 and V is TRBV15; maybe TRBD1 (7 bases). Deletions cut 1 base from V and 4 bases from J, with 17 bases between. The CDR3 has 16 residues. In germline, CDR1 is LNHNV, CDR2 YYDKDF (reference sequence). The CDR3 nucleotides read TGTGCCACCAGCAGAGGTACGACAGGGAGGCGGTACGAGCAGTACTTC. Residues: CATSRGTTGRRYEQYF.